The subject of this entry is one TCR beta chain. This sample is drawn from a study of blood T cell repertoires in COVID-19. With 3 bases clipped from V and 9 bases from J, the junction kept 17 bases outside the gene matches. The CDR3 runs 19 residues. CDR1 and CDR2 (germline): SEHNR, FQNEAQ (reference sequence). Followed longitudinally, the Seattle patients had been enrolled during active infection. The table came from immunoSEQ multiplex PCR; TCRdb's copy has only in-frame clones and leaves some out. The sample contains hundreds of thousands of clones, 83% of which appear only once. This clonotype originated in a woman in her 30s with COVID-19, enrolled during active disease. V is TRBV7-9 and J is TRBJ2-1, with TRBD2 matching over 13 bases. The source material was peripheral blood. The CDR3 region is CASSLGRMGLAGLRTEQFF. For the CDR3, the DNA is TGTGCCAGCAGCTTGGGTCGGATGGGACTAGCGGGATTGCGAACTGAGCAGTTCTTC.